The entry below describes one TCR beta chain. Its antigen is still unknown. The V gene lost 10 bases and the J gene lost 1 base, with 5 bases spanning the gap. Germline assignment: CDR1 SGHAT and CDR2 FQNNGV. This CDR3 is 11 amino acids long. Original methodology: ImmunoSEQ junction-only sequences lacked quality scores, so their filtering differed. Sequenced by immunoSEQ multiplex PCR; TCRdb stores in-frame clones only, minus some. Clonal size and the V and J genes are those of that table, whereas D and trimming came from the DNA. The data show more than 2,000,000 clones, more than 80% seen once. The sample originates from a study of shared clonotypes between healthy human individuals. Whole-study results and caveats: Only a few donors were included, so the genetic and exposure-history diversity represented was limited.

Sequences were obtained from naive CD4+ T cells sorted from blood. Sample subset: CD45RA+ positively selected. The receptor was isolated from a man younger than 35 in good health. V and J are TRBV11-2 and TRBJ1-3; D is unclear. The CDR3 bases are TGTGCCACCGGGTCTGGAAACACCATATATTTT. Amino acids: CATGSGNTIYF.